The present T cell receptor beta chain was sequenced within a study of blood T cells in healthy people across ages. This clonotype was counted at least ten times. Its antigen is not known. The germline gene is not matched at one end of the junction; a read error may be the cause. A J-beta primer mix and a sample-barcoded 5' primer were used in a second PCR of about 7 to 12 cycles. TCRdb processed the 5' RACE reads anew with MiXCR; each CDR3 protein has one entry. The repertoire has fewer than 1,200,000 distinct CDR3 sequences, less than 25% of them found once; the top ten carry less than 0.75%. General observations from the study: Comparison with aged donors showed that long-lived donors had more naive CD4+ cells and higher diversity.

This sample also belongs to another study, concerning T cells of mothers and their children.

The TCR was taken from a girl aged 2 to 9 in good health. The sequenced sample consisted of blood.

CDR3 coding DNA: TGTGCCAGCAGCTTGGAGAGCACAGATACGCAGTATTTT. This translates into CASSLESTDTQYF. J is TRBJ2-3 and V is TRBV5-1; D not certain. The length of the CDR3 is 13 residues. Germline V gene sequence: CDR1 SGHRS, CDR2 YFSETQ. Together with reference TRBV5-1 and TRBJ2-3, the CDR3 gives the full variable domain: KAGVTQTPRYLIKTRGQQVTLSCSPISGHRSVSWYQQTPGQGLQFLFEYFSETQRNKGNFPGRFSGRQFSNSRSEMNVSTLELGDSALYLCASSLESTDTQYFGPGTRLTVL.